This T cell receptor (beta chain) was retrieved from a study of blood T cell repertoires in COVID-19. In the study overall: Samples representing acute and convalescent COVID-19 were sourced from the United States, Italy and Spain. Nucleic acid was either cDNA or gDNA, and it came from T cells, B-cell-depleted T cells, or PBMCs.

This CDR3 has 12 residues. Trimming left V 1 base short and J 10 bases short, with 10 bases between. Germline-derived CDR1 and CDR2 are GTSNPN and SVGIG (reference sequence). Original analysis: Estimated nucleated cell counts came from reference gene primer amplification. Some clones are missing from TCRdb's copy, which holds only in-frame ones; the method was immunoSEQ multiplex PCR. D and trimming were read from the DNA, whereas the V and J calls and clone size are those reported in that table. In the table there are around 270,000 clones, 86% of which are singletons. The clonotype was recovered from a man between 35 and 55 years old who had recovered from COVID-19. The chain recombines TRBV30 with TRBJ1-4; D uncertain. Sequencing was carried out using peripheral blood. CDR3 bases: TGTGCCTGGAGTGACCGCCTGCGAAAACTGTTTTTT. Amino acids: CAWSDRLRKLFF.